This TCR beta chain derives from a study of blood T cell repertoires in COVID-19. Generated by immunoSEQ multiplex PCR, the TCRdb table keeps only in-frame clones and is missing some. Among about 46,000 clones listed, 80% to 90% were seen once. Germline V CDR1 and CDR2: MGHRA, YSYEKL. The trim removed 1 base at V and 0 bases at J, leaving 5 bases unmatched. The CDR3 covers 18 residues. The V call is TRBV4-1, the J call TRBJ2-5; 13 bases are a match to TRBD2. The TCR comes from a human donor in a cohort sampled during active COVID-19. The donor label of this sample is uncertain. The specimen was peripheral blood. This chain's CDR3 is CASSQATGTSGDQETQYF. CDR3 DNA: TGCGCCAGCAGCCAAGCGACCGGGACTAGCGGGGACCAAGAGACCCAGTACTTC.